Listed here is a single TCR beta chain. This sample was taken from a study of T cell clusters in autoimmune cytopenias. TRB was amplified from 250 ng of peripheral blood genomic DNA per sample. The CDR3 has 17 residues. Germline V gives CDR1 MNHNY, CDR2 SVGAGI (reference sequence). TRB rearrangements were amplified by touch-down multiplex PCR with mixed TRB-A/B primers. TCRdb reprocessed the multiplex PCR reads and reports one entry per CDR3 protein, with no DNA. In all, the sample yields about 9,500 distinct CDR3 sequences. This chain joins TRBV6-6 and TRBJ1-4; there is no DNA to check the TCRdb D call of TRBD1. This TCR came from a human donor with an autoimmune cytopenia or autoimmune hepatitis (not recorded which). Material: peripheral blood. CDR3 in amino acids: CASSRGTGGYGNEKLFF.